The clone carrying this T cell receptor (beta chain) was recorded a few times. The sample originates from a study of blood T cell repertoires in COVID-19. Some clones are missing from TCRdb's copy, which holds only in-frame ones; the method was immunoSEQ multiplex PCR. The sample records approximately 50,000 clones, roughly four fifths being singletons. This clonotype was sampled from a man aged 55 to 69 with COVID-19, enrolled during active disease. What was sequenced was peripheral blood.

CDR3 in DNA: TGTGCCAGCAGGTTACGAGCGGGGTTCCACGAGCAGTACTTC. Translating it yields CASRLRAGFHEQYF. The chain recombines TRBV27 with TRBJ2-7, with 7 bases matching TRBD2. The CDR3 is 14 residues long. Germline V CDR1 and CDR2: MNHEY, SMNVEV (reference sequence). Trimming took 6 bases from V and 5 from J; bases not matched to a gene: 10.